The next 3 T cell receptor beta chains were all read from a single sample in a study of vaccination effects on CD4 cells after COVID-19. In the ViraFEST assay, antigen-specific CD4+ clonotypes were identified by expansion after peptide-pool stimulation. Culture lasted 10 days before CD4+ T cell isolation. Vaccine recipients lacked prior SARS-CoV-2 infection and had negative nucleocapsid antibodies. Sequencing used immunoSEQ multiplex PCR; TCRdb keeps in-frame clones, though not all of them. The data contain about 65,000 clones, about 72% of them seen just once; the ten biggest clones take up 2.8%. Antigens for these TCRs are unknown. Source: CD4+ T cells from PBMCs cultured with HCoV-NL63 spike peptides, taken before COVID-19 vaccination. The receptors were sampled from a human donor who received a COVID-19 vaccine.

This chain links TRBV12-3 or TRBV12-4 with TRBJ1-1; D uncertain. The V end lost 3 bases, the J end lost 1 base, and 6 bases lay between the germline ends. The CDR3 length is 13 residues. Here the CDR3 DNA reads TGTGCCAGCAGTTTTTCAGGGAACACTGAAGCTTTCTTT. Protein sequence: CASSFSGNTEAFF.

The chain has TRBV6-5 and TRBJ2-1; tentative D call: TRBD2 (5 bases). This CDR3 has 15 amino acids. From germline, CDR1 is MNHEY and CDR2 SVGAGI. Trimming stripped 2 bases from V and 12 bases from J, with 20 bases between. The CDR3 protein is CASSYAPSAGLPQFF. The CDR3 DNA reads as TGTGCCAGCAGTTACGCCCCAAGCGCCGGACTCCCGCAGTTCTTC.

The genes are TRBV6-7 and TRBJ2-1, with D unclear. TRBV6-7 is given ORF status, its function remaining uncertain. The V end lost 10 bases, the J end lost 10 bases, and 11 bases lay between the germline ends. The CDR3 is 10 residues long. The CDR3 DNA follows: TGTGCCATCCGACACGGGGAGCAGTTCTTC. It yields the protein CAIRHGEQFF.